These T cell receptor beta chains were read from a single sample in a study of T-cell memory formation after mild COVID-19. TCRdb reprocessed the 5' RACE reads with MiXCR, giving one entry per CDR3 protein. The sample contains tens of thousands of distinct CDR3 sequences, around a tenth of which appear only once. The source material was PBMCs or a T cell subset sorted from them (not recorded which). The receptors were sampled from a man aged 18 to 29 who had mild COVID-19 (a few samples of this study predate the infection). Cell type and time point are not known. Both conserved end residues are part of each CDR3. D genes are given only for firm matches. Size values are once, few and many counts, or a class for expanded clones, and some rows have none.

CDR3: CASSSVLAGYEQYF
DNA: TGCGCCAGCAGCTCCGTACTAGCGGGCTACGAGCAGTACTTC
size: many
D: TRBD2
V: TRBV5-1
J: TRBJ2-7

CDR3: CASSLRALNTEAFF
DNA: TGCGCCAGCAGCCTCAGGGCGCTGAACACTGAAGCTTTCTTT
size: many
D: NA
V: TRBV4-1
J: TRBJ1-1

CDR3: CASSLASANTGELFF
DNA: TGCGCCAGCAGCTTGGCTAGCGCGAACACCGGGGAGCTGTTTTTT
size: NA
D: NA
V: TRBV5-1
J: TRBJ2-2

CDR3: CSASYETDTQYF
DNA: TGCAGTGCTAGTTACGAGACAGATACGCAGTATTTT
size: few
D: NA
V: TRBV20-1
J: TRBJ2-3

CDR3: CASKGLGVSEQFF
DNA: TGTGCCAGCAAGGGTCTAGGTGTGAGTGAGCAGTTCTTC
size: NA
D: NA
V: TRBV6-5
J: TRBJ2-1

CDR3: CASSYPSGAAGTSTDTQYF
DNA: TGTGCCAGCAGTTATCCCAGCGGGGCAGCGGGGACTAGCACAGATACGCAGTATTTT
size: few
D: TRBD2
V: TRBV6-6
J: TRBJ2-3

CDR3: CASSRAGGTGDTQYF
DNA: TGTGCCAGCAGCCGAGCGGGGGGGACAGGAGATACGCAGTATTTT
size: NA
D: TRBD2
V: TRBV7-3
J: TRBJ2-3

CDR3: CASNNRGAGDTQYF
DNA: TGTGCCAGCAACAATCGGGGGGCGGGAGATACGCAGTATTTT
size: many
D: NA
V: TRBV7-2
J: TRBJ2-3

CDR3: CASSSGTDINTEAFF
DNA: TGCGCCAGCAGCTCCGGGACGGATATAAACACTGAAGCTTTCTTT
size: few
D: NA
V: TRBV5-1
J: TRBJ1-1

CDR3: CASSQDLTAGELFF
DNA: TGCGCCAGCAGCCAAGATCTGACAGCCGGGGAGCTGTTTTTT
size: few
D: NA
V: TRBV4-1
J: TRBJ2-2

CDR3: CSALPGLNTDTQYF
DNA: TGCAGCGCCCTTCCGGGACTGAACACAGATACGCAGTATTTT
size: few
D: NA
V: TRBV29-1
J: TRBJ2-3

CDR3: CASSGASGGSLTDTQYF
DNA: TGCGCCAGCAGCGGGGCTAGCGGGGGCTCCCTGACAGATACGCAGTATTTT
size: few
D: TRBD2
V: TRBV4-3
J: TRBJ2-3

CDR3: CASSSLRDRANQPQHF
DNA: TGTGCCAGCAGCTCGCTCCGGGACAGGGCCAATCAGCCCCAGCATTTT
size: few
D: TRBD1
V: TRBV5-6
J: TRBJ1-5

CDR3: CASMDGYGYTF
DNA: TGTGCCAGCATGGATGGCTATGGCTACACCTTC
size: NA
D: NA
V: TRBV6-6
J: TRBJ1-2

CDR3: CASSPVWATNEKLFF
DNA: TGTGCCAGCAGCCCCGTTTGGGCAACTAATGAAAAACTGTTTTTT
size: many
D: NA
V: TRBV27
J: TRBJ1-4

CDR3: CASSFQGPSDEQFF
DNA: TGCGCCAGCAGCTTCCAGGGTCCCTCGGATGAGCAGTTCTTC
size: NA
D: NA
V: TRBV5-1
J: TRBJ2-1

CDR3: CASILGGSQETQYF
DNA: TGTGCCAGCATCCTGGGAGGCAGCCAAGAGACCCAGTACTTC
size: NA
D: NA
V: TRBV6-2/TRBV6-3
J: TRBJ2-5

CDR3: CASSLVGRGSNTGELFF
DNA: TGTGCCAGCAGCTTGGTGGGGCGGGGGTCGAACACCGGGGAGCTGTTTTTT
size: few
D: TRBD2
V: TRBV5-4
J: TRBJ2-2

CDR3: CSAPRASQETQYF
DNA: TGCAGTGCCCCAAGAGCGTCCCAAGAGACCCAGTACTTC
size: NA
D: NA
V: TRBV20-1
J: TRBJ2-5

CDR3: CASSPWTDASDTQYF
DNA: TGTGCCAGCAGTCCCTGGACTGACGCTTCAGATACGCAGTATTTT
size: NA
D: NA
V: TRBV28
J: TRBJ2-3

CDR3: CASSPMHWGEKPQHF
DNA: TGTGCCAGCAGCCCCATGCATTGGGGGGAAAAGCCCCAGCATTTT
size: few
D: NA
V: TRBV7-2
J: TRBJ1-5

CDR3: CRAGQAGTDTQYF
DNA: TGCAGGGCGGGACAGGCCGGCACAGATACGCAGTATTTT
size: NA
D: TRBD1
V: TRBV29-1
J: TRBJ2-3

CDR3: CAISERIPGQGNIQYF
DNA: TGTGCCATCAGTGAGCGAATCCCGGGACAGGGGAACATTCAGTACTTC
size: many
D: TRBD1
V: TRBV10-3
J: TRBJ2-4

CDR3: CASSISRSNQPQHF
DNA: TGTGCCAGCAGCATTTCGCGGTCCAATCAGCCCCAGCATTTT
size: few
D: NA
V: TRBV7-2
J: TRBJ1-5

CDR3: CASSPQSGVYQETQYF
DNA: TGCGCCAGCAGTCCCCAGAGCGGGGTGTACCAAGAGACCCAGTACTTC
size: few
D: TRBD2
V: TRBV4-1
J: TRBJ2-5

CDR3: CAISRLYEQYF
DNA: TGTGCCATCAGTCGACTGTACGAGCAGTACTTC
size: few
D: NA
V: TRBV10-3
J: TRBJ2-7

CDR3: CASSIQGDQPQHF
DNA: TGTGCCAGCAGCATCCAGGGCGATCAGCCCCAGCATTTT
size: NA
D: NA
V: TRBV5-4
J: TRBJ1-5

CDR3: CASSQAPGVTDTQYF
DNA: TGCGCCAGCAGCCAAGCCCCGGGGGTCACAGATACGCAGTATTTT
size: NA
D: NA
V: TRBV4-3
J: TRBJ2-3

CDR3: CASSPERVGYTF
DNA: TGTGCCAGCAGCCCAGAGCGGGTTGGCTACACCTTC
size: few
D: NA
V: TRBV7-2
J: TRBJ1-2

CDR3: CAYMKGLSSYNEQFF
DNA: TGTGCCTATATGAAGGGGCTTAGCTCCTACAATGAGCAGTTCTTC
size: NA
D: NA
V: TRBV5-8
J: TRBJ2-1

CDR3: CASSPGPPAPNEKLFF
DNA: TGCGCCAGCAGCCCCGGCCCGCCGGCCCCTAATGAAAAACTGTTTTTT
size: few
D: NA
V: TRBV5-1
J: TRBJ1-4

CDR3: CASRGGGTDTQYF
DNA: TGTGCCAGCAGGGGGGGGGGCACAGATACGCAGTATTTT
size: few
D: TRBD2
V: TRBV6-1
J: TRBJ2-3

CDR3: CASTFGQGTSSYEQYF
DNA: TGTGCCAGCACCTTCGGGCAGGGGACGAGCTCCTACGAGCAGTACTTC
size: NA
D: NA
V: TRBV2
J: TRBJ2-7

CDR3: CASKPGLATETQYF
DNA: TGTGCCAGCAAACCGGGACTAGCGACGGAGACCCAGTACTTC
size: few
D: TRBD2
V: TRBV6-6
J: TRBJ2-5

CDR3: CATSRKQEETQYF
DNA: TGTGCCACCAGCAGGAAACAGGAGGAGACCCAGTACTTC
size: NA
D: NA
V: TRBV15
J: TRBJ2-5

CDR3: CASSQVEAGGLKLFF
DNA: TGCGCCAGCAGCCAAGTGGAAGCAGGGGGCCTAAAACTGTTTTTT
size: few
D: TRBD1
V: TRBV4-3
J: TRBJ1-4

CDR3: CASSVGQSGYSPLHF
DNA: TGTGCCAGCAGCGTTGGACAAAGCGGGTATTCACCCCTCCACTTT
size: NA
D: NA
V: TRBV2
J: TRBJ1-6

CDR3: CASSLDQGGSATYNEQFF
DNA: TGTGCCAGCAGCTTAGATCAGGGGGGCAGTGCCACCTACAATGAGCAGTTCTTC
size: many
D: NA
V: TRBV11-3
J: TRBJ2-1

CDR3: CASSSRNQETQYF
DNA: TGTGCCAGCAGCTCCCGGAACCAAGAGACCCAGTACTTC
size: NA
D: NA
V: TRBV7-2
J: TRBJ2-5

CDR3: CATSTYVRPQETQYF
DNA: TGTGCCACCAGCACGTATGTGAGGCCCCAAGAGACCCAGTACTTC
size: NA
D: NA
V: TRBV15
J: TRBJ2-5

CDR3: CASSLEDTQYF
DNA: TGTGCCAGCAGCTTGGAAGATACGCAGTATTTT
size: many
D: NA
V: TRBV5-4
J: TRBJ2-3

CDR3: CSARDPNAGDRTDTQYF
DNA: TGCAGTGCTAGAGATCCGAACGCGGGGGACCGCACAGATACGCAGTATTTT
size: few
D: TRBD2
V: TRBV20-1
J: TRBJ2-3

CDR3: CASSGVGGHTDTQYF
DNA: TGTGCCAGCAGTGGGGTCGGGGGCCACACAGATACGCAGTATTTT
size: few
D: NA
V: TRBV12-3/TRBV12-4
J: TRBJ2-3

CDR3: CSARHITGSNQPQHF
DNA: TGCAGTGCTAGACATATAACAGGGAGCAATCAGCCCCAGCATTTT
size: few
D: NA
V: TRBV20-1
J: TRBJ1-5

CDR3: CASSWASGSVQHF
DNA: TGTGCCAGCAGCTGGGCGTCTGGGTCGGTCCAGCATTTT
size: few
D: NA
V: TRBV5-5
J: TRBJ1-5